This passage covers 14 T cell receptor beta chains from one sample sequenced in a study of T cell responses to AZD1222 COVID-19 vaccine. The assay was immunoSEQ multiplex PCR, and TCRdb's table has in-frame clones only and misses some. The profile shows 110,000 to 150,000 clones, roughly 90% of them singletons. The source material was peripheral blood, sampled on day 0 of AZD1222 vaccination. Every receptor here comes from an adult in good health.

The chain combines TRBV19 with TRBJ2-3; the match to TRBD2 covers 14 bases. With 6 bases clipped from V and 9 bases from J, the junction kept 5 bases outside the gene matches. The CDR3 is 14 amino acids. From germline, CDR1 is LNHDA and CDR2 SQIVND (reference sequence). CDR3 region: CASRGTSGSGTQYF. The CDR3 DNA sequence: TGTGCCAGTAGGGGGACTAGCGGGAGTGGAACGCAGTATTTT.

J is TRBJ1-1 and V is TRBV10-2, with D possibly TRBD1 on 6 matching bases. The germline CDR1 and CDR2 sequences are WSHSY and SAAADI. The CDR3 runs 14 residues. V was shortened by 6 bases and J by 2 bases, with 13 bases between the two germline ends. The CDR3 bases are TGCGCCAGCAGGGACTGGACAGTTAACACTGAAGCTTTCTTT. This translates into CASRDWTVNTEAFF.

The rearrangement joins TRBV18 to TRBJ2-3; a weak D match, TRBD1 (5 bases). V was cut by 2 bases and J by 2 bases, with 8 bases left in between. Germline lookup yields CDR1 KGHSH and CDR2 LQKENI. The CDR3 loop spans 14 amino acids. CDR3 amino acids: CASSPGANTDTQYF. In DNA, the CDR3 is TGTGCCAGCTCACCAGGGGCCAACACAGATACGCAGTATTTT.

The chain links TRBV11-1 to TRBJ2-2, with 7 bases that match TRBD2. Germline V gene data show CDR1 as SGHAT and CDR2 as FQDESV (reference sequence). The CDR3 is made up of 16 amino acids. V dropped 3 bases and J dropped 3; count of bases not matched to a gene: 7. CDR3 nucleotide sequence: TGTGCCAGCAGCTTTAGGCGGGAGCTCCACACCGGGGAGCTGTTTTTT. Translating it yields CASSFRRELHTGELFF.

The chain carries TRBV5-1 and TRBJ2-7; 7 bases map to TRBD2. CDR1 and CDR2 (germline): SGHRS, YFSETQ. The CDR3 consists of 15 residues. V lost 6 bases, J lost 4 bases, and 13 bases stayed unmatched. The DNA for the CDR3 is TGCGCCAGCACCCCGACTAGCTCTATCGGGTACGAGCAGTACTTC. It yields the protein CASTPTSSIGYEQYF. Together with reference TRBV5-1 and TRBJ2-7, the CDR3 gives the full variable domain: KAGVTQTPRYLIKTRGQQVTLSCSPISGHRSVSWYQQTPGQGLQFLFEYFSETQRNKGNFPGRFSGRQFSNSRSEMNVSTLELGDSALYLCASTPTSSIGYEQYFGPGTRLTVT.

The count of this clone is one. V usage is TRBV7-8 and J usage is TRBJ2-1; 11 bases map to TRBD1. The CDR3 has 13 amino acids. V lost 8 bases, J lost 4 bases, and 1 base stayed unmatched. CDR1 SGHVS and CDR2 FQNEAQ come from the germline V gene. The CDR3 region has the DNA TGTGCCAGCGGACAGGGGGCTTACAATGAGCAGTTCTTC. It specifies CASGQGAYNEQFF.

The rearrangement joins TRBV19 to TRBJ1-5; TRBD1 is a possible D gene (6 bases). Germline CDR1 LNHDA, CDR2 SQIVND (reference sequence). Deletions cut 3 bases from V and 1 base from J, with 16 bases between. This CDR3 comprises 17 residues. The CDR3 spells CASSILNRVRSNQPQHF. The CDR3 DNA sequence: TGTGCCAGTAGTATTCTGAACAGGGTTAGAAGCAATCAGCCCCAGCATTTT.

V gene TRBV6-5 combines with J gene TRBJ1-2; tentatively, D is TRBD1 (5 bases). Trimming took 2 bases from V and 4 from J, leaving 14 bases between them. The CDR3 has 15 residues. The germline V gene encodes CDR1 MNHEY and CDR2 SVGAGI. CDR3 nucleotides: TGTGCCAGCAGTTACGAAAGACGGGGGTTCTATGGCTACACCTTC. Its protein is CASSYERRGFYGYTF.

This rearrangement joins TRBV3-1 (or the pseudogene TRBV3-2) to TRBJ1-4; D gene uncertain. The CDR3 spans 13 residues. The V end was cut by 4 bases, the J end by 7 bases, with 10 bases between. The V gene's germline CDR1 is LGHDT and CDR2 YNNKEL (reference sequence). This chain's CDR3 is CASSPLASEKLFF. The CDR3 coding sequence is TGTGCCAGCAGCCCCCTCGCGAGTGAAAAACTGTTTTTT.

The gene calls are TRBV9 and TRBJ1-2; 9 bases fit TRBD1. J gave up 6 bases and V 0 bases, and 6 bases lay outside the gene matches. Looked up from germline, CDR1 is SGDLS and CDR2 is YYNGEE. CDR3 length: 15 amino acids. For the CDR3, the DNA is TGTGCCAGCAGCGTAGCAGAAGGACAGGGGAATGGCTACACCTTC. This gives the protein CASSVAEGQGNGYTF.

J is TRBJ2-6 and V is TRBV2; 7 bases line up with TRBD1. There are 16 residues in the CDR3. CDR1 is SNHLY and CDR2 is FYNNEI in the germline V gene. V gave up 8 bases and J gave up 1 base; unmatched junction bases: 8. This chain's CDR3 is CASHGQAISGANVLTF. In nucleotides, the CDR3 is TGTGCCAGCCACGGACAGGCGATTTCTGGGGCCAACGTCCTGACTTTC.

V and J are TRBV11-2 and TRBJ2-2; TRBD2 matches 11 bases. This CDR3 comprises 15 residues. V gave up 5 bases and J gave up 6 bases; unmatched junction bases: 5. Germline V gene sequence: CDR1 SGHAT, CDR2 FQNNGV. CDR3 sequence: CASSPGTSGSGELFF. The CDR3 DNA follows: TGTGCCAGCAGCCCCGGGACTAGCGGTTCCGGGGAGCTGTTTTTT.

This chain connects TRBV28 to TRBJ2-7; D might be TRBD2 (6 bases). The germline V gene has CDR1 MDHEN and CDR2 SYDVKM. The CDR3 covers 14 residues. V was pared by 8 bases and J by 2 bases, with 16 bases between. CDR3 amino acids: CASRMGGSPYEQYF. CDR3 in DNA: TGTGCCAGCCGCATGGGAGGTTCCCCCTACGAGCAGTACTTC.

This chain joins TRBV30 and TRBJ2-7, with TRBD2 matching over 8 bases. There are 14 residues in the CDR3. Losses at the gene ends were 2 bases for V and 3 bases for J; bases not matched to a gene: 6. CDR1 and CDR2 (germline): GTSNPN, SVGIG (reference sequence). The CDR3 bases are TGTGCCTGGAGTACCGGGACTAGACTCTACGAGCAGTACTTC. Protein: CAWSTGTRLYEQYF.